This TCR beta chain came from a study of T cells expressing NK-cell markers. TCRdb processed the 5' RACE reads again and assigns one entry to each CDR3 protein, with no DNA. The sample includes 440,000 or so distinct CDR3 sequences. CDR1 and CDR2 from the germline V gene are SNHLY and FYNNEI. This CDR3 spans 11 amino acids. Specimen: blood T cells: a sorted CD56 or NKG2C T cell subset, CD4+ or CD8+ T cells, or bulk PBMC T cells (not recorded which). The V call is TRBV2, the J call TRBJ1-1. The clonotype originates from a woman between 18 and 70 years old in good health. The chain's CDR3 is CASRGPTSAFF.